This T cell receptor beta chain was sequenced in a study of human thymus T cells. The repertoire was sequenced with immunoSEQ multiplex PCR; TCRdb's copy has only in-frame clones and lacks some. The sample has some 72,000 clones, around 96% seen once. From resections taken during corrective heart surgery, the thymus tissue was obtained. The TCR comes from a boy younger than two with a congenital heart defect but otherwise immunologically healthy. The source material was thymus tissue.

The CDR3 DNA is TGTGCCAGCAGCCCCCCCGGCAGGGGCTCAGACGCTTTCTTT. This gives the protein CASSPPGRGSDAFF. The chain employs TRBV4-2 and TRBJ1-1, with D tentatively TRBD1 (6 bases). The CDR3 is 14 amino acids. The germline CDR1 and CDR2 sequences are LGHNA and YNFKEQ. V gave up 4 bases and J gave up 11 bases, with 20 bases separating them.